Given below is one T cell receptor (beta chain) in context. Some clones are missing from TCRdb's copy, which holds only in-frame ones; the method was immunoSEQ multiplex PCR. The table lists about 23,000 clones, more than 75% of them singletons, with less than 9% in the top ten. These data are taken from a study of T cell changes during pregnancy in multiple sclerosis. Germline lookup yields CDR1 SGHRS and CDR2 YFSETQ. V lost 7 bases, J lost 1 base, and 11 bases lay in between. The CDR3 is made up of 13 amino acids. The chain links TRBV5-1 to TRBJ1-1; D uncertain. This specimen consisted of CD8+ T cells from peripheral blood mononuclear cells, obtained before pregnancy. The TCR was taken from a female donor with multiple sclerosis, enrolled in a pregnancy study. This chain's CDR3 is CASREAGNTEAFF. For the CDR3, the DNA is TGCGCCAGCCGGGAGGCGGGGAACACTGAAGCTTTCTTT.